This note documents a single T cell receptor beta chain sequence. Everyone who took part was roughly 18 to 90 years old, and they came from roughly 25 US areas. Donors in Cohort 3 counted as recovered after two negative PCRs, clearance, or symptom resolution. The data were taken from a study of blood T cell repertoires in COVID-19. As for the study in general: Spain, Italy and the United States supplied samples that represented acute and convalescent COVID-19.

J was trimmed by 8 bases and V by 4 bases; bases with no gene match: 15. The length of the CDR3 is 17 residues. Per the germline V gene, CDR1 is SEHNR and CDR2 is FQNEAQ (reference sequence). Original handling: Reference gene primer amplification yielded estimated nucleated cell counts. Generated by immunoSEQ multiplex PCR, the TCRdb table keeps only in-frame clones and is missing some. That table furnishes V, J and clone size, whereas the DNA furnished D and trimming. The table lists around 280,000 clones, 87% of them singletons. Sequencing was carried out using PBMCs or T cells enriched from blood (not recorded which). The rearrangement joins TRBV7-9 to TRBJ2-1, with 9 bases lining up with TRBD2. The receptor comes from a woman aged 40 to 49 who had recovered from COVID-19. The CDR3 sequence is CASSSPAGSGSRDEQFF. The CDR3 DNA sequence: TGTGCCAGCAGCTCTCCCGCGGGTAGCGGGAGCCGCGATGAGCAGTTCTTC. The whole variable domain, filled in from reference TRBV7-9 and TRBJ2-1, reads DTGVSQNPRHKITKRGQNVTFRCDPISEHNRLYWYRQTLGQGPEFLTYFQNEAQLEKSRLLSDRFSAERPKGSFSTLEIQRTEQGDSAMYLCASSSPAGSGSRDEQFFGPGTRLTVL.